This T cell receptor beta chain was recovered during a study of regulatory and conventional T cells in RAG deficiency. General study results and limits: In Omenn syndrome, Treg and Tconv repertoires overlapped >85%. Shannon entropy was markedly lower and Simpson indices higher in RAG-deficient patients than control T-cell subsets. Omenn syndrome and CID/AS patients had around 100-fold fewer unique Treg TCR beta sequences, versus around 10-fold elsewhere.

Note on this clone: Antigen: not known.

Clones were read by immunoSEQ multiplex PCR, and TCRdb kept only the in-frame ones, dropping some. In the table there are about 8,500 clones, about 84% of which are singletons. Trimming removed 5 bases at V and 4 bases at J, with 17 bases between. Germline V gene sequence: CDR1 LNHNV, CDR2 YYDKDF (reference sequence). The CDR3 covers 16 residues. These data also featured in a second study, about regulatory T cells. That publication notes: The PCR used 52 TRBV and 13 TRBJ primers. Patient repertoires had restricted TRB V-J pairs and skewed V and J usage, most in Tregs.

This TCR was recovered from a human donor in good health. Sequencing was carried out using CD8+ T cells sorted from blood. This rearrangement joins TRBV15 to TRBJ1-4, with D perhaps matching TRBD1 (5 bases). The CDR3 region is CATSLRGADFNEKLFF. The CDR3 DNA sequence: TGTGCCACCAGCCTGAGGGGTGCTGACTTTAATGAAAAACTGTTTTTT.